Ten or more counts support the clone carrying this T cell receptor beta chain. The antigen is unknown. The entry originates in a study of Graves' ophthalmopathy and Graves' hyperthyroidism. Study-wide results and limits: Appearing in blood as well were most expanded thyroid clonotypes above 0.001 frequency. It was with 65% to 71% sensitivity and approximately 72% specificity that the model predicted ophthalmopathy progression.

The CDR3 is 14 residues long. Trimming stripped 3 bases from V and 5 bases from J, with 14 bases between. The germline V gene encodes CDR1 LNHDA and CDR2 SQIVND (reference sequence). All donors with ophthalmopathy were recorded as having moderate-to-severe activity, CAS ≥3, NOSPECS ≥4 and a duration under 3 months. The study amplified TCR beta CDR3 regions using RNA transcripts. First-round RT-PCR relied on HTBI primers, and a second-round multiplex PCR came next. TCRdb analysed the multiplex PCR reads with MiXCR anew, one entry per CDR3 protein. Of fewer than 70,000 distinct CDR3 sequences listed, about half were seen once; the top ten hold around 4.5%.

This chain joins TRBV19 and TRBJ2-7; TRBD1 might be the D (5 bases). The material sequenced was peripheral blood. This receptor was obtained from an adult woman with Graves' ophthalmopathy. The CDR3: CASSMQGRFHEQYF. The CDR3 bases are TGTGCCAGTAGTATGCAGGGCCGGTTCCACGAGCAGTACTTC.